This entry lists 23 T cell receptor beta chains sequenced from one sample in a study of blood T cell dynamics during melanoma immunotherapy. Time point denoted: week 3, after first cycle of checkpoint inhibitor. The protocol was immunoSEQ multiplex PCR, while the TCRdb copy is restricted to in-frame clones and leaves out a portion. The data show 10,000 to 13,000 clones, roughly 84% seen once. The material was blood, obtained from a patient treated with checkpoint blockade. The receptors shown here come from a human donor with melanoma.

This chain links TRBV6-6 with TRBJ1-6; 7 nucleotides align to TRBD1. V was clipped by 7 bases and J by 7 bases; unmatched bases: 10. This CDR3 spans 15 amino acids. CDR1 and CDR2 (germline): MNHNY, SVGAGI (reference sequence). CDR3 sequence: CASNDRVSSNSPLHF. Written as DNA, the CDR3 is TGTGCCAGCAACGACAGGGTCAGCTCAAATTCACCCCTCCACTTT.

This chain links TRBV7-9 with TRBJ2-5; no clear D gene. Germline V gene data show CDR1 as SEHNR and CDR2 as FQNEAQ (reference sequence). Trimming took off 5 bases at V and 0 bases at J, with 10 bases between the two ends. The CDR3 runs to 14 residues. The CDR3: CASSPGSYQETQYF. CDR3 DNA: TGTGCCAGCAGCCCAGGATCGTACCAAGAGACCCAGTACTTC.

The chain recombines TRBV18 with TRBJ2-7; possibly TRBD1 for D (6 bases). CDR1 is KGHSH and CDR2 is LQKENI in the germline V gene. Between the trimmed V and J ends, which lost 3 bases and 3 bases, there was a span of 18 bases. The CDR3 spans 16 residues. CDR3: CASSPGKTGNLYEQYF. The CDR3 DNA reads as TGTGCCAGCTCACCGGGGAAGACAGGAAACCTCTACGAGCAGTACTTC.

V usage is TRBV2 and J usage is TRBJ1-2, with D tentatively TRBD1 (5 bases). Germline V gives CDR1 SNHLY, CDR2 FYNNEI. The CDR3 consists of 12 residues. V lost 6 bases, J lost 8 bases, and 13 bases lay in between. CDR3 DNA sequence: TGTGCCAGCAGGGGGGACGGCCCGGGCTACACCTTC. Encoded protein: CASRGDGPGYTF.

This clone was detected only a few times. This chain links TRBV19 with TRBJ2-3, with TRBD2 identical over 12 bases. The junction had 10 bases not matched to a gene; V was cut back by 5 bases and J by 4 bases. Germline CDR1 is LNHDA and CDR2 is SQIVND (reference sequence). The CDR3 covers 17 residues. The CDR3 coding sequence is TGTGCCAGTAGTTCCGCATCTAGCGGGGGGGCGTCAGATACGCAGTATTTT. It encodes CASSSASSGGASDTQYF.

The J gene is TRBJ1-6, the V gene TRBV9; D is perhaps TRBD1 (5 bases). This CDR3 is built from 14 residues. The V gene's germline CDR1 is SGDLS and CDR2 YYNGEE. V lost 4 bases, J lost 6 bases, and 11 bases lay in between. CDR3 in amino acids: CASSPGTFNSPLHF. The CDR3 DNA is TGTGCCAGCAGCCCGGGGACGTTTAATTCACCCCTCCACTTT. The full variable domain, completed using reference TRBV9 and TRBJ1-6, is DSGVTQTPKHLITATGQRVTLRCSPRSGDLSVYWYQQSLDQGLQFLIQYYNGEERAKGNILERFSAQQFPDLHSELNLSSLELGDSALYFCASSPGTFNSPLHFGNGTRLTVT.

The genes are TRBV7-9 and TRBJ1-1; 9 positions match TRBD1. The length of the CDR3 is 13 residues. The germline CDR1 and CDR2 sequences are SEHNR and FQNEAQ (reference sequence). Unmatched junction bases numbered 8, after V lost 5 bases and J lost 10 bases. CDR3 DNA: TGTGCCAGCAGCCCCTGGGACAGGGCAGGAGCTTTCTTT. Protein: CASSPWDRAGAFF. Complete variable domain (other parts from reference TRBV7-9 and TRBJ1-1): DTGVSQNPRHKITKRGQNVTFRCDPISEHNRLYWYRQTLGQGPEFLTYFQNEAQLEKSRLLSDRFSAERPKGSFSTLEIQRTEQGDSAMYLCASSPWDRAGAFFGQGTRLTVV.

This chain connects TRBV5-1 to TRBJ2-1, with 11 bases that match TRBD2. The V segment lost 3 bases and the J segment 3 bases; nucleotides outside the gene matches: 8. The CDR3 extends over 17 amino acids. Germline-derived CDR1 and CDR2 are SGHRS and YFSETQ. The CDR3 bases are TGCGCCAGCAGCTCCGTCCCCGGGACTAGCGGCTACAATGAGCAGTTCTTC. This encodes CASSSVPGTSGYNEQFF.

The CDR3 region is CASSLQWVSGANVLTF. The CDR3 DNA is TGTGCCAGCAGCTTGCAGTGGGTCTCTGGGGCCAACGTCCTGACTTTC. The genes are TRBV5-8 and TRBJ2-6; D gene ambiguous. Germline CDR1 is SGHTS and CDR2 is YDEGEE. This CDR3 region has 16 residues. The germline V and J ends were trimmed by 1 base and 0 bases, with 8 bases remaining between them.

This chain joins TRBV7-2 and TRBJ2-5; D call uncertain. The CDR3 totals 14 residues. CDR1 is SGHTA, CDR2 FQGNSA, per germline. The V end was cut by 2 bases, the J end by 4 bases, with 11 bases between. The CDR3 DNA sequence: TGTGCCAGCAGCTTATCCCCCAATTCAGAGACCCAGTACTTC. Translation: CASSLSPNSETQYF.

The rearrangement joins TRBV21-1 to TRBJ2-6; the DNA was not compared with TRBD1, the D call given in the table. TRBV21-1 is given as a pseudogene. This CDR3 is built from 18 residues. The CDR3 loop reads CASSKAIGHNSGANVLTF. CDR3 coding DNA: TGTGCCAGCAGCAAAGCTATTGGACACAACTCTGGGGCCAACGTCCTGACTTTC.

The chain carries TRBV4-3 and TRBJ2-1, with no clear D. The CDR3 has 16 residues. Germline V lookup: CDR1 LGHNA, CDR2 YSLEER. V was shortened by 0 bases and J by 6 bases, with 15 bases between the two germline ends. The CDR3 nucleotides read TGCGCCAGCAGCCAAGATGCAGGTCACGGTACCAATGAGCAGTTCTTC. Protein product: CASSQDAGHGTNEQFF.

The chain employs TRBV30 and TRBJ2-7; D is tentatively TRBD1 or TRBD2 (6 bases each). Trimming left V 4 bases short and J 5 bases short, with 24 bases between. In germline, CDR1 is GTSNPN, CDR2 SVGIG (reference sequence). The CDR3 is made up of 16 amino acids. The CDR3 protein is CAWTTNRGQGSHEQYF. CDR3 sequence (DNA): TGTGCCTGGACCACCAATCGGGGGCAGGGGTCCCACGAGCAGTACTTC. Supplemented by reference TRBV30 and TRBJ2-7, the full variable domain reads SQTIHQWPATLVQPVGSPLSLECTVEGTSNPNLYWYRQAAGRGLQLLFYSVGIGQISSEVPQNLSASRPQDRQFILSSKKLLLSDSGFYLCAWTTNRGQGSHEQYFGPGTRLTVT.

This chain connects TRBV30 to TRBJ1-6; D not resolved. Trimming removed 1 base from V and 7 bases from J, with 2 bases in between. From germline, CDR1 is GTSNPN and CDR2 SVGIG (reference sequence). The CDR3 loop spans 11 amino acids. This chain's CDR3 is CAWSGNSPLHF. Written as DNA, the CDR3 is TGTGCCTGGAGTGGGAATTCACCCCTCCACTTT.

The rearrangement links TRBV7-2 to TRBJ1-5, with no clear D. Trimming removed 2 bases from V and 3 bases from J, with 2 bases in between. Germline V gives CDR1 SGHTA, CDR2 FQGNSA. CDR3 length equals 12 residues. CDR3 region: CASSLYNQPQHF. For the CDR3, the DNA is TGTGCCAGCAGCTTATACAATCAGCCCCAGCATTTT.

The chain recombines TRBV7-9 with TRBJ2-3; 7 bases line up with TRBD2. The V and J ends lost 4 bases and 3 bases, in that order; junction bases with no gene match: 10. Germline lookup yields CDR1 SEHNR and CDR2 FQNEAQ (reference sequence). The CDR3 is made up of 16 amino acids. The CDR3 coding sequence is TGTGCCAGCAGCTGGGAGGGTAGAGAAACTACAGATACGCAGTATTTT. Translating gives CASSWEGRETTDTQYF. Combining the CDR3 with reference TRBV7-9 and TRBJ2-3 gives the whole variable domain DTGVSQNPRHKITKRGQNVTFRCDPISEHNRLYWYRQTLGQGPEFLTYFQNEAQLEKSRLLSDRFSAERPKGSFSTLEIQRTEQGDSAMYLCASSWEGRETTDTQYFGPGTRLTVL.

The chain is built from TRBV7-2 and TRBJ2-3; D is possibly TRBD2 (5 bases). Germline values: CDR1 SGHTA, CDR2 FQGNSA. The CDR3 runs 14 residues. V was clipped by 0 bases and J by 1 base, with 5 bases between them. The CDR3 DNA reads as TGTGCCAGCAGCTTAGCCGGGGGCACAGATACGCAGTATTTT. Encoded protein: CASSLAGGTDTQYF.

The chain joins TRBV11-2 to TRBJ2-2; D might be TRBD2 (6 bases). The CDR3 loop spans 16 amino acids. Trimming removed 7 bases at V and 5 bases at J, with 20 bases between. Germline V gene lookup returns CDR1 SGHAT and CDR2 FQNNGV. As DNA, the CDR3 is TGTGCCAGCACCGCTGGGGGACTCCTGGGGACCGGGGAGCTGTTTTTT. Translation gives CASTAGGLLGTGELFF.

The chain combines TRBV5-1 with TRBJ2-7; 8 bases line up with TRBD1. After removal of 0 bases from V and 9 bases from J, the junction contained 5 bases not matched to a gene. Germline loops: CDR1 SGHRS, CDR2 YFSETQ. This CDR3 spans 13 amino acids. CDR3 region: CASSLGTGIGQYF. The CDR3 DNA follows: TGCGCCAGCAGCTTGGGGACAGGGATAGGGCAGTACTTC.

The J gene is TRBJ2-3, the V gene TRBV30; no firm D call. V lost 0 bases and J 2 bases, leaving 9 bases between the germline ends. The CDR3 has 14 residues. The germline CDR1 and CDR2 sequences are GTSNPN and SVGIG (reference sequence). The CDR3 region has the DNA TGTGCCTGGAGTGTAGGGCTGAACACAGATACGCAGTATTTT. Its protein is CAWSVGLNTDTQYF.

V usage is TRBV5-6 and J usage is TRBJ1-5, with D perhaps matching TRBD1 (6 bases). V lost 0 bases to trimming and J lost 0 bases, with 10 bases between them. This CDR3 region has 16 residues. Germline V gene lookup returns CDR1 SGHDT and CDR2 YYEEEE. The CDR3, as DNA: TGTGCCAGCAGCTTGGAAGGGGGTCTTAGCAATCAGCCCCAGCATTTT. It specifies CASSLEGGLSNQPQHF.

CDR3 residues: CASSRDNNQPQHF. The CDR3 coding sequence is TGCGCCAGCAGCCGGGACAATAATCAGCCCCAGCATTTT. The V and J genes are TRBV4-3 and TRBJ1-5, with D perhaps TRBD1 (6 bases). Looked up from germline, CDR1 is LGHNA and CDR2 is YSLEER. The CDR3 is made up of 13 amino acids. V gave up 4 bases and J gave up 4 bases, with 8 bases separating them.

Here the CDR3 reads CASSPSTGAGNTIYF. CDR3 coding DNA: TGCGCCAGCAGCCCCTCGACAGGGGCTGGAAACACCATATATTTT. The J gene is TRBJ1-3, the V gene TRBV5-1, with TRBD1 identical over 8 bases. The CDR3 length is 15 residues. Germline trimming cut 4 bases from V and 2 bases from J; bases unmatched to any gene: 5. Germline V gene data show CDR1 as SGHRS and CDR2 as YFSETQ.